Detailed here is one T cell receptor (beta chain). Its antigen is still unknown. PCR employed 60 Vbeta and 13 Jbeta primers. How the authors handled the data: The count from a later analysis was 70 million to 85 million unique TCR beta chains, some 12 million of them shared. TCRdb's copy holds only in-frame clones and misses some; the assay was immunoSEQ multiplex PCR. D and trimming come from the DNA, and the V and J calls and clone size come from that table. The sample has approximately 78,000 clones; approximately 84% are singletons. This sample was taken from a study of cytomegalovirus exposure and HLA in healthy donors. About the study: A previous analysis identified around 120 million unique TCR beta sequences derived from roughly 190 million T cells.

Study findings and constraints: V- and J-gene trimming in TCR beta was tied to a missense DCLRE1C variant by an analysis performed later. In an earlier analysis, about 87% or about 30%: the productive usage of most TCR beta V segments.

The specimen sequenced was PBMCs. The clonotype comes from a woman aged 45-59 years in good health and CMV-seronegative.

The CDR3 DNA is TGCGCCAGCAGCCAAGAGACTAGTTTTGGCAATGAGCAGTTCTTC. Protein product: CASSQETSFGNEQFF. The chain is built from TRBV4-1 and TRBJ2-1; TRBD2 is a possible D gene (6 bases). Deletions cut 0 bases from V and 6 bases from J, with 12 bases between. Germline CDR1 is MGHRA and CDR2 is YSYEKL. The CDR3 spans 15 residues.